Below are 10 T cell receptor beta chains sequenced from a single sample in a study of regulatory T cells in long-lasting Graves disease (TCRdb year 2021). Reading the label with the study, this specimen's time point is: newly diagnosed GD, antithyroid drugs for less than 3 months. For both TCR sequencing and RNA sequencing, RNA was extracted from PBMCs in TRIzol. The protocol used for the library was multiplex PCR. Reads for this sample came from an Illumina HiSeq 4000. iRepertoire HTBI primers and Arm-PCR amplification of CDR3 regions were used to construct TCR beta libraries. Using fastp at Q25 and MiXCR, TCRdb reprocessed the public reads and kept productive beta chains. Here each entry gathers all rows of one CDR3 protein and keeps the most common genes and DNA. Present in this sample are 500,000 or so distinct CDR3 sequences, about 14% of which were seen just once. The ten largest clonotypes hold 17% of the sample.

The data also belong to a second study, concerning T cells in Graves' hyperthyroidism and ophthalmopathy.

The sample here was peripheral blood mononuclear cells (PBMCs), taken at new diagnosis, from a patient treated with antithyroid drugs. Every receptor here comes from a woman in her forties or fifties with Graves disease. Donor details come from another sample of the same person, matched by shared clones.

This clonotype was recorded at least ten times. CDR3 in amino acids: CAWSVRGSNTEAFF. The CDR3 coding sequence is TGTGCCTGGAGTGTACGGGGGTCAAACACTGAAGCTTTCTTT. This chain links TRBV30 with TRBJ1-1; TRBD1 might be the D (5 bases). The CDR3 covers 14 residues. The germline CDR1 and CDR2 sequences are GTSNPN and SVGIG (reference sequence). V was shortened by 0 bases and J by 2 bases, with 10 bases between the two germline ends.

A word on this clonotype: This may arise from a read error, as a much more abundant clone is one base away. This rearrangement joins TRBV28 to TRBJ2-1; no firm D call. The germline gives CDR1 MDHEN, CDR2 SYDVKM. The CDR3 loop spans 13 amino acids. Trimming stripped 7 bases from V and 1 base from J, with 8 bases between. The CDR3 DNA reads TGTGCCAGCACTCGACTTTCCTACAATGAGCAGTTCTTC. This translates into CASTRLSYNEQFF.

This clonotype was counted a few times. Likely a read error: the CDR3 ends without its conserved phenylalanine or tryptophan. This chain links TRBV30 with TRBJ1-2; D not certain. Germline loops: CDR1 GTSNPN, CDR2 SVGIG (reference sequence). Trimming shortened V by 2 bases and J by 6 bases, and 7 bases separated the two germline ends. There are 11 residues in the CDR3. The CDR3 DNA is TGTGCCTGGAGTAGCGGGGATGGCTACACCCTC. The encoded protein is CAWSSGDGYTL.

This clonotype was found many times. CDR3 nucleotide sequence: TGCAGCGTTGTAAGAGGGACCCTAAGCACAGATACGCAGTATTTT. The encoded protein is CSVVRGTLSTDTQYF. V usage is TRBV29-1 and J usage is TRBJ2-3; D assignment may be TRBD1 or TRBD2 (5 bases each). The CDR3 is made up of 15 amino acids. With 4 bases removed from V and 0 bases from J, the gap between germline ends came to 14 bases. Germline loops: CDR1 SQVTM, CDR2 ANQGSEA.

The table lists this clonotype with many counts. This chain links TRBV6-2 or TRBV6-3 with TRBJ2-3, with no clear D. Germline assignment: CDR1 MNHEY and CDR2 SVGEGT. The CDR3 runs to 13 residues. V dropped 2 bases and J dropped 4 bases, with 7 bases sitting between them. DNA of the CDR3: TGTGCCAGCAGTTACCAATGGGCAGATACGCAGTATTTT. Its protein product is CASSYQWADTQYF.

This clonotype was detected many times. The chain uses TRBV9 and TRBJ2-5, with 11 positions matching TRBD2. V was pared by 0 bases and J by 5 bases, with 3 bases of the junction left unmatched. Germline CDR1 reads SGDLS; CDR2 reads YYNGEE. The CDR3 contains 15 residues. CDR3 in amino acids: CASSVASGRLETQYF. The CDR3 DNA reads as TGTGCCAGCAGCGTAGCTAGCGGGAGGCTGGAGACCCAGTACTTC.

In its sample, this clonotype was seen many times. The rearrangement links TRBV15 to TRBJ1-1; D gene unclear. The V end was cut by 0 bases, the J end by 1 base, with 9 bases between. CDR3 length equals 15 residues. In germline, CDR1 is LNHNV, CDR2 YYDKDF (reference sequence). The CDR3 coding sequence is TGTGCCACCAGCAGAGATCGGCATTCGAACACTGAAGCTTTCTTT. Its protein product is CATSRDRHSNTEAFF.

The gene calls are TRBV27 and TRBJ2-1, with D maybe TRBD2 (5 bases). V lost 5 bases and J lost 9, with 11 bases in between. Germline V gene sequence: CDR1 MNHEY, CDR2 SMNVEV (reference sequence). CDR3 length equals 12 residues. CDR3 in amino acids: CASSVAAGEQFF. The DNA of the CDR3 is TGTGCCAGCAGTGTCGCCGCGGGTGAGCAGTTCTTC.

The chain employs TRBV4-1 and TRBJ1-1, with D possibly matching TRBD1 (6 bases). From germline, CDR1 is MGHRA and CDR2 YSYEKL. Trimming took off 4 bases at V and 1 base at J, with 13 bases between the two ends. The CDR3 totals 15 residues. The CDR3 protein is CASSPQGRRNTEAFF. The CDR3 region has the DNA TGCGCCAGCAGCCCACAGGGACGGAGGAACACTGAAGCTTTCTTT.

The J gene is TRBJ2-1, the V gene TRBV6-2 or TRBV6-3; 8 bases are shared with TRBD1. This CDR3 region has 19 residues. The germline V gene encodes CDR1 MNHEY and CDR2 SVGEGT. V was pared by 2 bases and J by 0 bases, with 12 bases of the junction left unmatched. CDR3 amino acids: CASSYDGGTGRSSYNEQFF. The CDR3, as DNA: TGTGCCAGCAGTTACGATGGCGGGACAGGTCGTAGCTCCTACAATGAGCAGTTCTTC.